This T cell receptor (beta chain) comes out of a study of T cell responses to AZD1222 COVID-19 vaccine. Study-wide results and limits: Spike-specific TCRs gained breadth and depth after people received two AZD1222 doses. CD4 TCRs covered the whole spike, strongest at regions 160-218 and 743-854. Clonal diversity was possibly underestimated, and white British individuals and females predominated among donors.

The protocol was immunoSEQ multiplex PCR, while the TCRdb copy is restricted to in-frame clones and leaves out a portion. The table includes 95,000 to 100,000 clones, 80% to 90% detected once. For this clone: Its antigen is unidentified.

Recipients boosted at about 4 weeks or about 12 weeks are pooled. This clonotype was obtained from an adult who received the AZD1222 COVID-19 vaccine. Sequencing was performed on peripheral blood, taken 28 days after the second AZD1222 dose.

The CDR3 protein is CASIPKNTARNTEAFF. CDR3 sequence (DNA): TGTGCCAGCATTCCAAAAAATACAGCCAGGAACACTGAAGCTTTCTTT. The rearrangement links TRBV14 to TRBJ1-1; D is unclear. V gave up 7 bases and J gave up 1 base, with 19 bases separating them. Germline values: CDR1 SGHDN, CDR2 FVKESK. The CDR3 has 16 amino acids.